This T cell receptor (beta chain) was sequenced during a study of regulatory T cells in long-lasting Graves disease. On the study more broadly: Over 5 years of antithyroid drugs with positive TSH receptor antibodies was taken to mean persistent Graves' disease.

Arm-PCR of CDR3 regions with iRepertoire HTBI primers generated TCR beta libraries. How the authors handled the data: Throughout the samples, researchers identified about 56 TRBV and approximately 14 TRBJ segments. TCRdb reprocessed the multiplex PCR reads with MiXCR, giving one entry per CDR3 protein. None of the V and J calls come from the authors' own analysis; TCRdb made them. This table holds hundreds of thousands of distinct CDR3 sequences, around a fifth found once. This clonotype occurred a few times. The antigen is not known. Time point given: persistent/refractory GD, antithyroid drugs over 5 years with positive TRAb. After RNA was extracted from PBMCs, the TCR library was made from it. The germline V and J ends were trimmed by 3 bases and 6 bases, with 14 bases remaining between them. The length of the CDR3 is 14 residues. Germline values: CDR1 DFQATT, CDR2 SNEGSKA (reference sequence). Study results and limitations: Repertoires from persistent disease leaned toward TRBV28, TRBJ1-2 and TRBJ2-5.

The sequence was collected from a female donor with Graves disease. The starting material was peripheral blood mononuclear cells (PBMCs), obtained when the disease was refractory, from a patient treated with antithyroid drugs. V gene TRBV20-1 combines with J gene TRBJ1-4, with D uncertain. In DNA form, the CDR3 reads TGCAGTGCTAGGCAAGGACGCGGTGATGAAAAACTGTTTTTT. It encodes CSARQGRGDEKLFF.